This T cell receptor beta chain was found in a study of blood T cell repertoires in COVID-19. As for the study in general: Sites across the United States, Italy and Spain contributed samples from acute and convalescent COVID-19.

Authors' data handling: Reference gene primers were amplified, and this amplification served to estimate nucleated cell counts. Some clones are missing from TCRdb's copy, which holds only in-frame ones; the method was immunoSEQ multiplex PCR. From that table come the V and J calls and clone size; the DNA was used to work out D and trimming. The profile shows about 300,000 clones, approximately 90% of them singletons. This clone was observed a few times. The CDR3 contains 13 residues. The V gene's germline CDR1 is SGHNT and CDR2 YYREEE (reference sequence). The V and J ends lost 0 bases and 4 bases respectively, with 8 bases between them. Participants were aged about 18 to 100 years, lived in about two dozen US areas, and enrolled virtually. Cohorts were based on clinical histories the participants reported.

The J gene is TRBJ2-7, the V gene TRBV5-4; D remains ambiguous. The sequence derives from a man aged 25 to 40 who had recovered from COVID-19. The sequenced material came from PBMCs or T cells enriched from blood (not recorded which). The CDR3 is CASSLAVAYEQYF. CDR3 nucleotide sequence: TGTGCCAGCAGCTTGGCCGTGGCTTACGAGCAGTACTTC.